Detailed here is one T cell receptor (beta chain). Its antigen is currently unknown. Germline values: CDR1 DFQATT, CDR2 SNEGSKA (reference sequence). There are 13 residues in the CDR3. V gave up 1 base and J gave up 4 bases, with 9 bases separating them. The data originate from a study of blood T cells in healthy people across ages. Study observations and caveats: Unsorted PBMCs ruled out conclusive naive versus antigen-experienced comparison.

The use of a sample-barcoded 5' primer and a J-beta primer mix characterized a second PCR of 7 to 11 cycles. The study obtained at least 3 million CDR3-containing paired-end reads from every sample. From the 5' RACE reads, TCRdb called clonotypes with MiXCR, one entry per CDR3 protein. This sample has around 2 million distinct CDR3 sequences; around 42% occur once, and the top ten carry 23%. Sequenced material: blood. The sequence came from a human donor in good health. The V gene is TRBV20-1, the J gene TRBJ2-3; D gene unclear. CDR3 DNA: TGCAGTGCTAGAGTGGATAGCCCAGATACGCAGTATTTT. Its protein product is CSARVDSPDTQYF.